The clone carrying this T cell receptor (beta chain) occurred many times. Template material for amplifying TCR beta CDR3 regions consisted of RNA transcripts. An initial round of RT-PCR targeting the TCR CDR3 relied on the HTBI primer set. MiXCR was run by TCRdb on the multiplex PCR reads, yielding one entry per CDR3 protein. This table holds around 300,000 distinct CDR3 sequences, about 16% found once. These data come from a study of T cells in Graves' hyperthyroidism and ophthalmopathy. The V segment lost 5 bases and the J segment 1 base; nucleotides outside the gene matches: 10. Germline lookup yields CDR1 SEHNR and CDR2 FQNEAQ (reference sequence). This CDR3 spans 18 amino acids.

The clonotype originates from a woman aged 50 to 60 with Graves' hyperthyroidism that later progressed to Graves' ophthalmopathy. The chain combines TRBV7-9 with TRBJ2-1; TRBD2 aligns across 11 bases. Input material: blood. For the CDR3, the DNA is TGTGCCAGCAGCAGTACTAGCGGGAGTGCATTTTCCTACAATGAGCAGTTCTTC. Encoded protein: CASSSTSGSAFSYNEQFF. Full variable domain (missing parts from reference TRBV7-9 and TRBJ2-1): DTGVSQNPRHKITKRGQNVTFRCDPISEHNRLYWYRQTLGQGPEFLTYFQNEAQLEKSRLLSDRFSAERPKGSFSTLEIQRTEQGDSAMYLCASSSTSGSAFSYNEQFFGPGTRLTVL.